The sample holds a few counts of the clone carrying this T cell receptor beta chain. From the RACE reads, TCRdb called clonotypes with MiXCR, one entry per CDR3 protein. The sample consists of about 120,000 distinct CDR3 sequences, about 14% of them appearing once. Trimming took 3 bases from V and 6 from J; bases not matched to a gene: 9. CDR3 length: 15 residues. Germline lookup yields CDR1 SGHAT and CDR2 FQNNGV. The entry originates in a study of human T cells and chemical hapten exposure. Study-wide background: Small discrepancies in pooled library volume mainly accounted for the varying TCR yields per sample.

The time point denotes: pre-sensitization, week 0. The treatment: therapeutic diphenylcyclopropenone sensitization with weekly scalp DPC. The chain joins TRBV11-2 to TRBJ2-3; 7 positions agree with TRBD2. This specimen was whole blood, taken in connection with sensitization to the hapten diphenylcyclopropenone (DPC). This receptor was obtained from a young woman with alopecia areata. Some clones in this sample may be carry-over from other donors' samples. CDR3 in amino acids: CASSFFSGEGDTQYF. The CDR3, as DNA: TGTGCCAGCAGCTTCTTCAGCGGGGAGGGTGATACGCAGTATTTT.